The following is a T cell receptor (beta chain) sequence with its context. Using immunoSEQ multiplex PCR, the repertoire was profiled, and TCRdb retains in-frame clones only, with some absent. The sample includes 250,000 to 300,000 clones, 80% to 95% of them seen just once. The data belong to a study of blood T cell repertoires in COVID-19. The germline gives CDR1 MDHEN, CDR2 SYDVKM. The CDR3 extends over 14 amino acids. Trimming took off 5 bases at V and 3 bases at J, with 14 bases between the two ends. The sequencing sample was made of PBMCs or T cells enriched from blood (not recorded which). V is TRBV28 and J is TRBJ2-7, with TRBD1 as a possible D gene (6 bases). This sequence originates from a woman aged 30 to 39 who had recovered from COVID-19. CDR3: CASSKQGGGYEQYF. The CDR3 region has the DNA TGTGCCAGCAGTAAACAGGGTGGTGGCTACGAGCAGTACTTC.